This T cell receptor (beta chain) was recorded in a study of shared clonotypes between healthy human individuals. Study-level points and caveats: Estimated clonotype richness was generally higher in naive than memory subsets. The study drew on few donors, limiting represented genetic and exposure-history diversity.

Naive CD4+ cells were CD45RA-selected; the remaining cells were memory. This clone was recorded once. What it binds is not known. Deletions cut 8 bases from V and 3 bases from J, with 16 bases between. This CDR3 contains 14 residues. CDR1 and CDR2 from the germline V gene are SNHLY and FYNNEI. Replicate PCRs for sorted subsets used about 200 ng DNA; this equaled about 30,000 T cell genomes. Here immunoSEQ multiplex PCR was the method, and the copy in TCRdb shows in-frame clones only, minus some. The sample holds 1.5 million to 1.9 million clones, about 98% seen once. Material for sequencing was naive CD4+ T cells sorted from blood. Subset denoted: CD45RA+ positively selected. The chain carries TRBV2 and TRBJ1-1; D is unresolved. This clonotype was sampled from a man younger than 40 in good health. In DNA form, the CDR3 reads TGTGCCAGCCACGTATTGCGGCGGGACACTGAAGCTTTCTTT. This encodes CASHVLRRDTEAFF. Drawing the rest from reference TRBV2 and TRBJ1-1, the complete variable domain is EPEVTQTPSHQVTQMGQEVILRCVPISNHLYFYWYRQILGQKVEFLVSFYNNEISEKSEIFDDQFSVERPDGSNFTLKIRSTKLEDSAMYFCASHVLRRDTEAFFGQGTRLTVV.